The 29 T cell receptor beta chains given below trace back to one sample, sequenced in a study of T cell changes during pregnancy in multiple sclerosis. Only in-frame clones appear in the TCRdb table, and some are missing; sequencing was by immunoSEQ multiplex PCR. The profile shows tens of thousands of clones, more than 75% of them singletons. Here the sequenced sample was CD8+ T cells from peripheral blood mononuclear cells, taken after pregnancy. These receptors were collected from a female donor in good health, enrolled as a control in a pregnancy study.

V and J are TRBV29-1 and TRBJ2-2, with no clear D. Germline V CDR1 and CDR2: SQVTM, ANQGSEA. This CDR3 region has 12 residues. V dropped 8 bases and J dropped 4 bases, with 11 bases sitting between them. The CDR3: CSSWSGTGELFF. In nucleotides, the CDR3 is TGCAGCTCCTGGTCGGGCACCGGGGAGCTGTTTTTT.

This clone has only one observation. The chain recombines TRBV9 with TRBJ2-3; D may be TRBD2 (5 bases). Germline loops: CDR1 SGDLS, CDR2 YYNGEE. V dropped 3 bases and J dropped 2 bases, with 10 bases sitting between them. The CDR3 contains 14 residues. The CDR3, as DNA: TGTGCCAGCAGCGCGGGATACCCCACAGATACGCAGTATTTT. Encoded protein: CASSAGYPTDTQYF.

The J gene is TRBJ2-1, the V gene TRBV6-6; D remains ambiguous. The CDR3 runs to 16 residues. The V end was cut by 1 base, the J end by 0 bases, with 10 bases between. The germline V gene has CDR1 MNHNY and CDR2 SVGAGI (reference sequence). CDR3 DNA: TGTGCCAGCAGTTACTGGAGCTTCCCCTCCTACAATGAGCAGTTCTTC. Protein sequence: CASSYWSFPSYNEQFF.

CDR3 amino acids: CASSALGGQNYGYTF. The CDR3 DNA reads TGTGCCAGCAGTGCCTTGGGGGGGCAGAACTATGGCTACACCTTC. The genes are TRBV6-5 and TRBJ1-2; D perhaps matches TRBD1 (6 bases). Trimming left V 5 bases short and J 2 bases short, with 15 bases between. The CDR3 sequence is 15 residues long. CDR1 MNHEY and CDR2 SVGAGI come from the germline V gene.

This CDR3 reads CASSLKRGGQETQYF. The CDR3 DNA is TGTGCCAGCAGCTTAAAACGGGGGGGGCAAGAGACCCAGTACTTC. The rearrangement joins TRBV7-9 to TRBJ2-5, with 8 bases identical to TRBD2. Germline loops: CDR1 SEHNR, CDR2 FQNEAQ (reference sequence). Losses at the gene ends were 2 bases for V and 2 bases for J; bases not matched to a gene: 4. The CDR3 extends over 15 amino acids.

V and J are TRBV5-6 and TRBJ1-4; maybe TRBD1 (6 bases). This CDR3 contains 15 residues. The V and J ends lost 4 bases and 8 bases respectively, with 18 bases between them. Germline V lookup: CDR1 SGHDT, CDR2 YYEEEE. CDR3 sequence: CASSLEGHASEKLFF. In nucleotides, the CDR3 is TGTGCCAGCAGCCTTGAGGGACACGCGTCGGAAAAACTGTTTTTT.

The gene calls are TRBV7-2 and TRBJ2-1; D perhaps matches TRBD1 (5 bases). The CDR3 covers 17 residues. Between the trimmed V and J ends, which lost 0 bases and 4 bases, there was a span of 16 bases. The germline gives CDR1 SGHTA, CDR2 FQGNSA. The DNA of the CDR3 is TGTGCCAGCAGCTTAGCTTTAGGGCAGGGTCCTTACAATGAGCAGTTCTTC. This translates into CASSLALGQGPYNEQFF.

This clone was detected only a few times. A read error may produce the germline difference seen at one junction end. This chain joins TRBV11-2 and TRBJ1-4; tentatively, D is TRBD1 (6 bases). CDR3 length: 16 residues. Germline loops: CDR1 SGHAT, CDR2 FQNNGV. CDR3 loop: CASSLESGPQGQKLFF. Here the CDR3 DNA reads TGTGCCAGCAGCCTAGAATCGGGGCCGCAGGGGCAAAAACTGTTTTTT.

CDR3: CASSENRGREAFF. DNA for the CDR3: TGCGCCAGCAGCGAAAACAGGGGTCGTGAAGCTTTCTTT. The V and J genes are TRBV4-3 and TRBJ1-1, with 7 positions matching TRBD1. Germline V CDR1 and CDR2: LGHNA, YSLEER. J lost 7 bases, V lost 5 bases, and 7 bases had no gene match. This CDR3 spans 13 amino acids.

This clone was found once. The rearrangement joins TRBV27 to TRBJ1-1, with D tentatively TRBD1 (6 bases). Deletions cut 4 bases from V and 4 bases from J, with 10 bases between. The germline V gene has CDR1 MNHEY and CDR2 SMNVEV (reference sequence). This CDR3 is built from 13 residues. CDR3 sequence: CASSSTGFTEAFF. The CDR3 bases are TGTGCCAGCAGTTCTACAGGGTTCACTGAAGCTTTCTTT.

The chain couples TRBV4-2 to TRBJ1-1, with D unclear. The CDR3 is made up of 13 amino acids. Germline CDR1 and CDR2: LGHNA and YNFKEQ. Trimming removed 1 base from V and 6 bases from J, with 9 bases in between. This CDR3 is CASSQGGGPEAFF. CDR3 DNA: TGTGCCAGCAGCCAAGGGGGAGGCCCTGAAGCTTTCTTT.

The CDR3 coding sequence is TGTGCCAGCAGTTTAGACTTGGGGGGAGGGCTTCAGCCCCAGCATTTT. This encodes CASSLDLGGGLQPQHF. The chain is built from TRBV28 and TRBJ1-5; possible D gene TRBD1, 5 bases. Germline loops: CDR1 MDHEN, CDR2 SYDVKM. The CDR3 contains 16 residues. Trimming removed 2 bases at V and 6 bases at J, with 17 bases between.

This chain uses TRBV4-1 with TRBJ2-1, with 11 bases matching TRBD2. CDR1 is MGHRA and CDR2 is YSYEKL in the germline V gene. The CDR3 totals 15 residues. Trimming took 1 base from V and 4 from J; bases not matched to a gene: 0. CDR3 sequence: CASSQVAGGYNEQFF. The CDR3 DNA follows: TGCGCCAGCAGCCAAGTAGCGGGGGGGTACAATGAGCAGTTCTTC.

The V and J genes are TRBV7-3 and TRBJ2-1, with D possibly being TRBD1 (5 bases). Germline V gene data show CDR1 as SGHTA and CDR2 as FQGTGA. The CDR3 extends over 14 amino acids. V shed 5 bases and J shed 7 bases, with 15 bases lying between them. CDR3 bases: TGTGCCAGCAGCCAGGATTTCGCAGGGAATGAGCAGTTCTTC. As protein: CASSQDFAGNEQFF.

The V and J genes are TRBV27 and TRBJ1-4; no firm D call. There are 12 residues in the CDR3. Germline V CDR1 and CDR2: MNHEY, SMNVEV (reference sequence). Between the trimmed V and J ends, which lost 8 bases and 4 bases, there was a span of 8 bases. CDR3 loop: CASGGVNEKLFF. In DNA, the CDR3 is TGTGCCAGCGGTGGAGTTAATGAAAAACTGTTTTTT.

CDR3 DNA sequence: TGTGCCAGCAGCTTAAAGACAGTCCCGAACACCGGGGAGCTGTTTTTT. This codes for CASSLKTVPNTGELFF. This chain joins TRBV5-5 and TRBJ2-2, with D perhaps TRBD1 (5 bases). The CDR3 is 16 residues long. Germline V gene lookup returns CDR1 SGHKS and CDR2 YYEKEE (reference sequence). V gave up 2 bases and J gave up 0 bases, with 11 bases separating them.

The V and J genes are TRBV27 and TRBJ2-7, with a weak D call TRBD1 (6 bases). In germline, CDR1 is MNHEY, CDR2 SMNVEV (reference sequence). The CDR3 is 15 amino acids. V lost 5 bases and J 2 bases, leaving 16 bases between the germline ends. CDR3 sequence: CASSAFSGTPYEQYF. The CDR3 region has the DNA TGTGCCAGCAGTGCCTTCTCCGGGACACCCTACGAGCAGTACTTC.

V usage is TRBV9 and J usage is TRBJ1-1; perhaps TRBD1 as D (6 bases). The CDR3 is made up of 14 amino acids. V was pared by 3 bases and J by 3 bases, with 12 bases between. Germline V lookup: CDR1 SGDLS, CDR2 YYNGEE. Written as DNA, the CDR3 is TGTGCCAGCAGCGGTAGGCGGGGGCACACTGAAGCTTTCTTT. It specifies CASSGRRGHTEAFF.

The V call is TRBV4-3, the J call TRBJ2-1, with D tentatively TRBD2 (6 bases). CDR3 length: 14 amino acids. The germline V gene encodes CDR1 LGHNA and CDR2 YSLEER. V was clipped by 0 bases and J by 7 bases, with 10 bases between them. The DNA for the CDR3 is TGCGCCAGCAGCCAAGATGGAGGGGTTAATGAGCAGTTCTTC. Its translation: CASSQDGGVNEQFF.

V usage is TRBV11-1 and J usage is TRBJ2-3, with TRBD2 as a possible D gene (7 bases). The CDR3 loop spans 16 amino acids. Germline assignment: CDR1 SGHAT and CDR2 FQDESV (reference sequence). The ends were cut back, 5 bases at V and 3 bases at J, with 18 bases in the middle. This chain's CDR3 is CASSIGTGGPTDTQYF. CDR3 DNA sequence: TGTGCCAGCAGCATCGGAACCGGGGGGCCAACAGATACGCAGTATTTT.

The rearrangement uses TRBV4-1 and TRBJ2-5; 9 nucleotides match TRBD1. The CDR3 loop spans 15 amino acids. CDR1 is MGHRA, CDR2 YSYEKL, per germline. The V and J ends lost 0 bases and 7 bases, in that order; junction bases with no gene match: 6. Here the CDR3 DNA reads TGCGCCAGCAGCCAAGATCCGGGACAGGGTCGGACCCAGTACTTC. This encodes CASSQDPGQGRTQYF.

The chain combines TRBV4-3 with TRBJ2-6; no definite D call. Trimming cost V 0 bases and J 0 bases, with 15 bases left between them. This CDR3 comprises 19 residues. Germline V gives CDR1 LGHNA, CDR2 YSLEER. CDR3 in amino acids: CASSQDRGLEISGANVLTF. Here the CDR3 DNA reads TGCGCCAGCAGCCAAGATCGAGGTTTAGAGATCTCTGGGGCCAACGTCCTGACTTTC.

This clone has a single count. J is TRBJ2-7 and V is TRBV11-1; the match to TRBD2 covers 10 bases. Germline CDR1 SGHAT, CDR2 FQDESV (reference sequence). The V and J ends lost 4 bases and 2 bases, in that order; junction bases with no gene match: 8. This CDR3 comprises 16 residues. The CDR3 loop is CASSSQISGGPYEQYF. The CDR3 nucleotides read TGTGCCAGCAGCTCTCAGATTAGCGGGGGGCCCTACGAGCAGTACTTC.

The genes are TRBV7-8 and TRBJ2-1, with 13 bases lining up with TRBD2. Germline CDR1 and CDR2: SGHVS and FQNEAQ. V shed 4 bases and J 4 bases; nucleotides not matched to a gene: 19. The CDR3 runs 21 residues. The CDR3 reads CASSSERRGTSGGAFYNEQFF. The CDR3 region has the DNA TGTGCCAGCAGCTCCGAAAGGAGGGGAACTAGCGGGGGGGCCTTTTACAATGAGCAGTTCTTC.

CDR3 region: CASSFGNEQYF. In nucleotides, the CDR3 is TGTGCCAGCAGTTTCGGGAACGAGCAGTACTTC. J is TRBJ2-7 and V is TRBV27; possible D gene TRBD2, 5 bases. Germline CDR1 is MNHEY and CDR2 is SMNVEV (reference sequence). The CDR3 runs to 11 residues. V lost 3 bases and J lost 5, with 5 bases in between.

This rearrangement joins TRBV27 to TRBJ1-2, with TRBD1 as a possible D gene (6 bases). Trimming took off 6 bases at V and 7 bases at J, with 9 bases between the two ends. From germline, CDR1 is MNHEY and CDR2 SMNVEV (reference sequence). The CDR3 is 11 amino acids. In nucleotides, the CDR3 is TGTGCCAGCAGACAGGGTCCTGGCTACACCTTC. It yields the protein CASRQGPGYTF.

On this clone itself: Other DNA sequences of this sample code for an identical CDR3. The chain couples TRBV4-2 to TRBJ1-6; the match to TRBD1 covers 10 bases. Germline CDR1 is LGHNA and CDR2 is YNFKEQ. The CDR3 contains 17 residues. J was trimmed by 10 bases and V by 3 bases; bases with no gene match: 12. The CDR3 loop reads CASSQDHRDRGASPLHF. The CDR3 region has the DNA TGTGCCAGCAGCCAGGATCACCGGGACAGGGGAGCCTCACCCCTCCACTTT.

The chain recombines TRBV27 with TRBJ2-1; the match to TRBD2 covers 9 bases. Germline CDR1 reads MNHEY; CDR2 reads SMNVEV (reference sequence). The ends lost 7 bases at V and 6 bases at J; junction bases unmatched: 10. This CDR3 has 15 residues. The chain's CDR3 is CASTPRGRGGNEQFF. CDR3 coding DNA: TGTGCCAGCACTCCTCGGGGGCGGGGGGGCAATGAGCAGTTCTTC.

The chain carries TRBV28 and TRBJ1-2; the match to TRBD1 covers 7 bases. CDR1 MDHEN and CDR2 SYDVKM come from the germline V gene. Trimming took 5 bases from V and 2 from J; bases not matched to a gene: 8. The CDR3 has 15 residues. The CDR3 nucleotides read TGTGCCAGCAGTCTCGGACAGGCCTTCAACTATGGCTACACCTTC. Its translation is CASSLGQAFNYGYTF.